These T cell receptor beta chains were read from a single sample in a study of liver allograft versus peripheral blood T cells. Via MiXCR, TCRdb re-called the reads, giving one row per CDR3 protein. The profile shows 3,400 or so distinct CDR3 sequences, about 14% of them singletons. The receptors come from a human patient who had a liver transplant. Some T cells may be graft donor cells. Both conserved end residues are part of each CDR3. D genes are given only for firm matches. Only part of the rows carry a size: once, few, many, or a class if the clone is expanded.

v_gene	j_gene	abundance	d_gene	CDR3nt	CDR3aa
TRBV5-4	TRBJ2-5	medium-sized	-	TGTGCCAGCAGCGCTCTCCTTGGGGGACAAGAGACCCAGTACTTC	CASSALLGGQETQYF
TRBV9	TRBJ2-3	-	-	TGTGCCAGCAGCCTCAGGACGGCTGATACGCAGTATTTT	CASSLRTADTQYF
TRBV5-1	TRBJ2-7	few	-	TGCGCCAGCAAAATCTTAACAGGGTCTGACGAGCAGTACTTC	CASKILTGSDEQYF
TRBV12-3/TRBV12-4	TRBJ2-7	-	-	TGTGCCAGCAGTCCCCCCCCGGGCCCGAGGTACGCCTACGAGCAGTACTTC	CASSPPPGPRYAYEQYF
TRBV6-5	TRBJ1-4	medium-sized	-	TGTGCCAGCAGTCCTCGACAGCCCCTGGGGGAAAAACTGTTTTTT	CASSPRQPLGEKLFF
TRBV6-1	TRBJ1-4	medium-sized	-	TGTGCCAGCAGTGAAGTAGGGGCAACTAATGAAAAACTGTTTTTT	CASSEVGATNEKLFF
TRBV9	TRBJ2-3	-	-	TGTGCCAGCAGCGTACAGGGGACCCCAGATACGCAGTATTTT	CASSVQGTPDTQYF
TRBV12-3/TRBV12-4	TRBJ2-5	-	-	TGTGCCAGCAGTTTTCGGTTAGCGACCCAGTACTTC	CASSFRLATQYF
TRBV19	TRBJ1-4	medium-sized	-	TGTGCCACTAAGAGGGGGACAAGAAATGAAAAACTGTTTTTT	CATKRGTRNEKLFF
TRBV20-1	TRBJ2-3	few	-	TGCAGTGCCCCGGTCAAGAACACAGATACGCAGTATTTT	CSAPVKNTDTQYF
TRBV24-1	TRBJ2-5	medium-sized	TRBD2	TGTGCCACCAGTGATCGGACGGGAGGACAAGAGACCCAGTACTTC	CATSDRTGGQETQYF
TRBV6-5	TRBJ2-7	medium-sized	TRBD2	TGTGCCAGCAGTCGGACTAGCGGATACGAGCAGTACTTC	CASSRTSGYEQYF
TRBV6-5	TRBJ2-1	medium-sized	-	TGTGCCAGCAGGCCTGGAGGAGAAGGGTGGAATGAGCAGTTCTTC	CASRPGGEGWNEQFF
TRBV6-5	TRBJ2-5	medium-sized	-	TGTGCCAGCAGTTCTCCGGGTCAAGAGACCCAGTACTTC	CASSSPGQETQYF
TRBV6-1	TRBJ1-1	medium-sized	-	TGTGCCAGCAGTGTATCGGGGGACACTGAAGCTTTCTTT	CASSVSGDTEAFF
TRBV10-2	TRBJ2-7	medium-sized	TRBD2	TGCGCCAGCAGTGAGGGACTAGCGGGAGGGCCCTCGGGCGAGCAGTACTTC	CASSEGLAGGPSGEQYF
TRBV20-1	TRBJ2-3	many	TRBD2	TGCAGTGCCATTCGGACTAGCTTTAGCACAGATACGCAGTATTTT	CSAIRTSFSTDTQYF
TRBV24-1	TRBJ2-2	medium-sized	-	TGTGCCACCAGTGATTCTTCATACACCGGGGAGCTGTTTTTT	CATSDSSYTGELFF
TRBV27	TRBJ2-6	-	-	TGTGCCAGCAGTAGGGTCTCTGGGGCCAACGTCCTGACTTTC	CASSRVSGANVLTF
TRBV28	TRBJ1-2	few	-	TGTGCCAGCAGCCTGGACCAGGGCGGGGGCTACACCTTC	CASSLDQGGGYTF
TRBV19	TRBJ1-4	medium-sized	-	TGTGCCAGTAGTATTACAGGGAGTAATGAAAAACTGTTTTTT	CASSITGSNEKLFF
TRBV9	TRBJ1-2	few	-	TGTGCCAGCAGCGTCGGAGGCCCCTATGGCTACACCTTC	CASSVGGPYGYTF
TRBV20-1	TRBJ2-3	many	-	TGCAGTGCTACTCAGCTTACTAGAGCCGGGGTAGCGACAGATACGCAGTATTTT	CSATQLTRAGVATDTQYF
TRBV10-3	TRBJ1-3	medium-sized	-	TGTGCCATCAGTGAGGGGAAGGGAACTGGAAACACCATATATTTT	CAISEGKGTGNTIYF
TRBV15	TRBJ1-1	few	-	TGTGCCACCAGCAGAGGGGGGTCATACACTGAAGCTTTCTTT	CATSRGGSYTEAFF
TRBV24-1	TRBJ2-1	large	TRBD2	TGTGCCACCAGCCCCCGGAAGGGGACTAGCGGGAGAAATGAGCAGTTCTTC	CATSPRKGTSGRNEQFF
TRBV30	TRBJ2-7	many	-	TGTGCCTGGAGCGAGGCCCGGGACTACGAGCAGTACTTC	CAWSEARDYEQYF
TRBV20-1	TRBJ1-4	-	-	TGCAGTGGCGGACACAGTGCAACTAATGAAAAACTGTTTTTT	CSGGHSATNEKLFF
TRBV2	TRBJ2-1	-	TRBD2	TGTGCCAGCAGTGAAGGCATGGGACTAGTAGTCAATGAGCAGTTCTTC	CASSEGMGLVVNEQFF
TRBV20-1	TRBJ1-5	-	-	TGCAGTGCCAGGGAAAGCAATCAGCCCCAGCATTTT	CSARESNQPQHF
TRBV28	TRBJ2-7	-	TRBD1	TGCGGCACTATTGGGGACAGGGTAAGCGAGCAGTACTTC	CGTIGDRVSEQYF
TRBV10-1	TRBJ1-1	-	TRBD1	TGCGCCAGCAGTGAGGGGGGACAGGGTTTAATGAACACTGAAGCTTTCTTT	CASSEGGQGLMNTEAFF
TRBV11-2	TRBJ2-7	medium-sized	-	TGTGCCAGCAGCTGGCAGGGGTCCGTAGCCGAGCAGTACTTC	CASSWQGSVAEQYF
TRBV6-6	TRBJ2-7	medium-sized	-	TGTGCCAGCAGGCCACCCGAGGGCAGCTACGAGCAGTACTTC	CASRPPEGSYEQYF
TRBV18	TRBJ1-3	medium-sized	-	TGTGCCAGCTCACCACCGATTGGGGGGCCAGGAAACACCATATATTTT	CASSPPIGGPGNTIYF
TRBV30	TRBJ2-7	medium-sized	TRBD2	TGTGCCTGGAGGAGGACTAGCGGTTACTCCTACGAGCAGTACTTC	CAWRRTSGYSYEQYF
TRBV5-4	TRBJ2-6	medium-sized	-	TGTGCCAGCAGCTCCCTGACAGACCGCTCTGGGGCCAACGTCCTGACTTTC	CASSSLTDRSGANVLTF
TRBV7-9	TRBJ2-1	-	TRBD2	TGTGCCAGCATCTGGGGGGGGGGTTGGTTTCGAGTATTGGGTGAGCAGTTCTTC	CASIWGGGWFRVLGEQFF
TRBV20-1	TRBJ1-2	-	TRBD1	TGCAGTAATAAGGGACAGGGTGGCTACACCTTC	CSNKGQGGYTF
TRBV27	TRBJ1-2	medium-sized	-	TGTGCCAGCAGTTTAGTAGGACACCTTAACTATGGCTACACCTTC	CASSLVGHLNYGYTF
TRBV28	TRBJ1-4	medium-sized	TRBD1	TGTGCCAGCAGCTCAGACAGGGTATGGAGGACTAATGAAAAACTGTTTTTT	CASSSDRVWRTNEKLFF
TRBV12-3/TRBV12-4	TRBJ1-2	few	-	TGTGCCAGCAGTTCCTGGACGGGATATGGCTACACCTTC	CASSSWTGYGYTF
TRBV19	TRBJ1-1	large	-	TGTGCCAGTAGTATTAGAGACACAGGGAACACTGAAGCTTTCTTT	CASSIRDTGNTEAFF
TRBV20-1	TRBJ2-2	few	TRBD2	TGCAGTGCTAGGGGGGCAGCGGGAGTTGTCGGGGAGCTGTTTTTT	CSARGAAGVVGELFF
TRBV6-1	TRBJ2-5	medium-sized	TRBD2	TGTGCCAGCAGTGAGGGCGGGAGCGAGACCCAGTACTTC	CASSEGGSETQYF
TRBV15	TRBJ2-1	medium-sized	-	TGTGCCACCAGCAGAGATTTGAGCGGCTCTCCGGTCAATGAGCAGTTCTTC	CATSRDLSGSPVNEQFF
TRBV5-6	TRBJ1-2	large	TRBD1	TGTGCCAGCAGCCTCGGACAGGGGGATGGCTACACCTTC	CASSLGQGDGYTF
TRBV20-1	TRBJ2-7	-	TRBD2	TGCAGTGCTAGCGACCTAGCGGGAGGCTCCTACGAGCAGTACTTC	CSASDLAGGSYEQYF
TRBV24-1	TRBJ2-5	medium-sized	-	TGTGCCACCAGTGATGGGGACGATCAAGAGACCCAGTACTTC	CATSDGDDQETQYF
TRBV10-3	TRBJ2-3	medium-sized	TRBD2	TGTGCCATCAGTGAGGTCAGCGGGGGGGCTTCAGATACGCAGTATTTT	CAISEVSGGASDTQYF
TRBV19	TRBJ1-6	medium-sized	-	TGTGCCAGTAGTATGGAAGGGGGTTATTCACCCCTCCACTTT	CASSMEGGYSPLHF
TRBV7-9	TRBJ1-3	medium-sized	-	TGTGCCAGCAGGGGAGAGAGCTCTGGAAACACCATATATTTT	CASRGESSGNTIYF
TRBV6-5	TRBJ1-6	large	-	TGTGCCAGCAGTGCGGGACGGTATCCCCCAACTAGTGCAGGCTCACCCCTCCACTTT	CASSAGRYPPTSAGSPLHF
TRBV10-2	TRBJ1-1	few	-	TGCGCCAGCAGTGAGGGAGTGAACACTGAAGCTTTCTTT	CASSEGVNTEAFF
TRBV5-4	TRBJ2-1	medium-sized	TRBD2	TGTGCCAGCGCCCCGGGGGGACTAGAAGAGAATGAGCAGTTCTTC	CASAPGGLEENEQFF
TRBV20-1	TRBJ2-7	-	-	TGCAGTGCTAGAGCATCGGAACCCCCCTACGAGCAGTACTTC	CSARASEPPYEQYF
TRBV2	TRBJ2-1	once	-	TGTGCCAGCAGGCCCGGAGGTATCAATGAGCAGTTCTTC	CASRPGGINEQFF
TRBV12-3/TRBV12-4	TRBJ1-4	medium-sized	-	TGTGCCAGCAGTTTTTCGGGTGAAAAACTGTTTTTT	CASSFSGEKLFF
TRBV29-1	TRBJ1-1	medium-sized	TRBD1	TGCAGCGCGAGGGGACAGTCGGTTCCTGAAGCTTTCTTT	CSARGQSVPEAFF
TRBV11-3	TRBJ2-5	-	-	TGTGCCAGCAGCTTAGACGGGTCTAAGGGGGAGACCCAGTACTTC	CASSLDGSKGETQYF